A selection of T cell receptor beta chains follows, all from one sample in a study of identical twins. TCRdb processed the 5' RACE reads anew with MiXCR; each CDR3 protein has one entry. This sample has 510,000 or so distinct CDR3 sequences, with 13% to 15% found just once. This same sample was also part of a study on yellow fever vaccine responses in identical twins.

Sequencing input: CD4+ T cells sorted from blood. These receptors were taken from a woman in her late teens or twenties in good health. Each CDR3 is given with its conserved first and last residue. A D gene is named only where the DNA matches it firmly. Size is omitted from some rows. Given values are once, few, many or a class for expanded clones.

>13|.|TRBV10-3|TRBJ1-2|.
CAISESRPTGYTF
TGTGCCATCAGTGAGTCGAGGCCAACGGGCTACACCTTC
>14|.|TRBV12-3/TRBV12-4|TRBJ1-2|TRBD1
CASSQTGESYGYTF
TGTGCCAGCAGCCAGACAGGGGAGTCCTATGGCTACACCTTC
>15|few|TRBV12-3/TRBV12-4|TRBJ2-1|.
CASSLTGHPSGEQFF
TGTGCCAGCAGTTTAACAGGGCATCCTTCGGGTGAGCAGTTCTTC
>14|few|TRBV7-2|TRBJ2-1|TRBD2
CASSRWGGYNEQFF
TGTGCCAGCAGCCGGTGGGGGGGCTACAATGAGCAGTTCTTC
>16|many|TRBV10-3|TRBJ2-4|TRBD2
CAISELAGVAKNIQYF
TGTGCCATCAGTGAACTAGCGGGAGTTGCCAAAAACATTCAGTACTTC
>14|.|TRBV7-6|TRBJ2-1|.
CASSLFPGNNEQFF
TGTGCCAGCAGCTTATTCCCGGGTAACAATGAGCAGTTCTTC
>18|.|TRBV25-1|TRBJ2-5|TRBD2
CASSESRGLAGADETQYF
TGTGCCAGCAGTGAATCCCGGGGACTAGCGGGAGCGGATGAGACCCAGTACTTC
>16|.|TRBV18|TRBJ2-4|.
CASSPPSLAAKNIQYF
TGTGCCAGCTCACCACCCTCCCTAGCTGCCAAAAACATTCAGTACTTC
>13|few|TRBV29-1|TRBJ2-1|.
CSGIDFVNDEQFF
TGCAGCGGAATAGATTTCGTAAACGATGAGCAGTTCTTC
>15|.|TRBV5-1|TRBJ2-3|.
CASSPRTPRGDTQYF
TGCGCCAGCAGCCCCCGGACCCCCCGGGGAGATACGCAGTATTTT
>13|few|TRBV7-8|TRBJ1-5|.
CASSRDLNQPQHF
TGTGCCAGCAGCCGGGACCTCAATCAGCCCCAGCATTTT
>17|.|TRBV15|TRBJ1-2|TRBD1
CATSREGQGALNYGYTF
TGTGCCACCAGCAGGGAAGGGCAGGGGGCGTTAAACTATGGCTACACCTTC
>15|.|TRBV3-1|TRBJ2-1|.
CASSQTGIKYNEQFF
TGTGCCAGCAGCCAAACCGGGATAAAATACAATGAGCAGTTCTTC
>15|many|TRBV29-1|TRBJ2-4|TRBD1
CSARTGTGAKNIQYF
TGCAGCGCCCGCACCGGGACAGGGGCCAAAAACATTCAGTACTTC
>16|.|TRBV4-1|TRBJ2-1|.
CASSQDENRAYNEQFF
TGCGCCAGCAGCCAAGATGAGAACAGGGCCTACAATGAGCAGTTCTTC